A single sample gave rise to the 17 T cell receptor beta chains below, sequenced in a study of T cells in Graves' hyperthyroidism and ophthalmopathy. Amplification yielded TCR beta CDR3 regions, with RNA transcripts as the source. In the first-round RT-PCR of the TCR CDR3, the HTBI primer set was used. TCRdb redid the calling of the multiplex PCR reads with MiXCR, one entry per CDR3 protein. The repertoire holds 350,000 to 500,000 distinct CDR3 sequences, with around 15% as singletons. The sample taken for sequencing was blood. These TCRs come from a young woman with Graves' hyperthyroidism.

This clonotype was seen at least ten times. The chain links TRBV28 to TRBJ2-7; perhaps TRBD1 as D (5 bases). V was trimmed by 5 bases and J by 2 bases, leaving 19 bases between them. Germline loops: CDR1 MDHEN, CDR2 SYDVKM. CDR3 length equals 16 residues. The CDR3 sequence: CASSGSQGGHPYEQYF. The CDR3 DNA is TGTGCCAGCAGTGGATCTCAGGGTGGTCATCCCTACGAGCAGTACTTC.

This clonotype was counted many times. The chain couples TRBV7-4 to TRBJ2-1; no clear D gene. This CDR3 is built from 12 residues. The V and J ends lost 2 bases and 12 bases respectively, with 11 bases between them. Germline V gene sequence: CDR1 SGHVT, CDR2 SQSDAQ. This CDR3 is CASSLPTNRQFF. The DNA of the CDR3 is TGTGCCAGCAGCTTACCCACAAATCGGCAGTTCTTC.

This clonotype was seen ten or more times. V gene TRBV2 combines with J gene TRBJ1-5; no reliable D call. From germline, CDR1 is SNHLY and CDR2 FYNNEI. This CDR3 contains 14 residues. Between the trimmed V and J ends, which lost 1 base and 5 bases, there was a span of 9 bases. CDR3 sequence reads: CASSEERGYQPQHF. In DNA, the CDR3 is TGTGCCAGCAGTGAAGAGCGGGGATATCAGCCCCAGCATTTT.

The chain couples TRBV9 to TRBJ2-1, with D maybe TRBD2 (5 bases). Germline lookup yields CDR1 SGDLS and CDR2 YYNGEE. CDR3 size: 14 residues. V gave up 0 bases and J gave up 6 bases, with 10 bases separating them. CDR3 sequence reads: CASSVGRGGNEQFF. CDR3 DNA sequence: TGTGCCAGCAGCGTAGGCCGGGGTGGCAATGAGCAGTTCTTC.

This clonotype was detected many times. The V gene is TRBV20-1, the J gene TRBJ1-1; 8 nucleotides align to TRBD1. Germline V gene sequence: CDR1 DFQATT, CDR2 SNEGSKA (reference sequence). The CDR3 runs 12 residues. Losses at the gene ends were 6 bases for V and 4 bases for J; bases not matched to a gene: 4. The CDR3: CSAQGAGTEAFF. The CDR3 bases are TGCAGTGCGCAGGGGGCCGGCACTGAAGCTTTCTTT.

This clonotype was seen a few times. This sequence joins TRBV2 and TRBJ2-7, with unresolved D. From germline, CDR1 is SNHLY and CDR2 FYNNEI. V dropped 3 bases and J dropped 2 bases, with 8 bases sitting between them. The CDR3 consists of 13 residues. Here the CDR3 reads CASSEKVTYEQYF. The CDR3 DNA sequence: TGTGCCAGCAGTGAGAAGGTGACCTACGAGCAGTACTTC. Drawing the rest from reference TRBV2 and TRBJ2-7, the complete variable domain is EPEVTQTPSHQVTQMGQEVILRCVPISNHLYFYWYRQILGQKVEFLVSFYNNEISEKSEIFDDQFSVERPDGSNFTLKIRSTKLEDSAMYFCASSEKVTYEQYFGPGTRLTVT.

This clonotype showed up many times. The V call is TRBV20-1, the J call TRBJ2-1, with D hard to call. Germline V gene data show CDR1 as DFQATT and CDR2 as SNEGSKA (reference sequence). V shed 0 bases and J shed 1 base, with 10 bases lying between them. The CDR3 is 15 amino acids. The CDR3 region has the DNA TGCAGTGCTAGAGATCTTCGGGCTTCCTACAATGAGCAGTTCTTC. This sequence encodes CSARDLRASYNEQFF.

This rearrangement joins TRBV18 to TRBJ2-7, with D perhaps matching TRBD1 or TRBD2 (6 bases each). The CDR3 sequence is 15 residues long. Per the germline V gene, CDR1 is KGHSH and CDR2 is LQKENI. The V and J ends lost 3 bases and 2 bases respectively, with 14 bases between them. The CDR3 is CASSPGGGGAYEQYF. The CDR3 DNA follows: TGTGCCAGCTCACCGGGTGGAGGGGGAGCCTACGAGCAGTACTTC. Full variable domain (missing parts from reference TRBV18 and TRBJ2-7): NAGVMQNPRHLVRRRGQEARLRCSPMKGHSHVYWYRQLPEEGLKFMVYLQKENIIDESGMPKERFSAEFPKEGPSILRIQQVVRGDSAAYFCASSPGGGGAYEQYFGPGTRLTVT.

This clonotype showed up many times. The chain recombines TRBV12-3 or TRBV12-4 with TRBJ2-5; 7 bases align to TRBD1. The CDR3 is 14 residues long. V was pared by 7 bases and J by 5 bases, with 10 bases of the junction left unmatched. CDR3 sequence reads: CASNFRGQEETQYF. The CDR3 DNA is TGTGCCAGCAATTTCAGAGGACAGGAGGAGACCCAGTACTTC.

V usage is TRBV4-1 and J usage is TRBJ1-2; 9 nucleotides line up with TRBD1. The CDR3 runs 15 residues. Germline CDR1 MGHRA, CDR2 YSYEKL. J gave up 2 bases and V 0 bases, and 1 base lay outside the gene matches. The DNA of the CDR3 is TGCGCCAGCAGCCAAGACGGGACAGGGAACTATGGCTACACCTTC. Protein product: CASSQDGTGNYGYTF.

The V and J genes are TRBV20-1 and TRBJ2-2, with TRBD2 matching 8 bases. This CDR3 has 14 amino acids. V was pared by 5 bases and J by 4 bases, with 6 bases of the junction left unmatched. From germline, CDR1 is DFQATT and CDR2 SNEGSKA (reference sequence). Written as DNA, the CDR3 is TGCAGTGCTTCCGGGAGGGCAAGCACCGGGGAGCTGTTTTTT. As protein: CSASGRASTGELFF.

This clonotype has at least ten counts. CDR3 bases: TGTGCCAGCAGCTTAGCGGGAGGGATCACCGGGGAGCTGTTTTTT. Its translation: CASSLAGGITGELFF. The chain is built from TRBV7-2 and TRBJ2-2; 7 positions agree with TRBD2. Trimming at V came to 0 bases and at J to 4 bases, leaving 2 bases not matched to a gene. Germline CDR1 and CDR2: SGHTA and FQGNSA. This CDR3 contains 15 residues.

The sample holds many counts of this clonotype. The chain joins TRBV30 to TRBJ1-2; 8 bases are shared with TRBD1. Germline CDR1 and CDR2: GTSNPN and SVGIG (reference sequence). The trim removed 7 bases at V and 8 bases at J, leaving 6 bases unmatched. The CDR3 contains 11 residues. As DNA, the CDR3 is TGTGCCTACGCAGGGGGCGGGGGCTACACCTTC. Its protein is CAYAGGGGYTF.

In regard to this clonotype: Compared with germline, one end of the junction differs, possibly owing to a read error. CDR3 loop: CASGLSGIDNEQFF. The CDR3 nucleotides read TGCGCCAGCGGCTTGTCAGGAATTGACAATGAGCAGTTCTTC. The chain joins TRBV5-1 to TRBJ2-1; no reliable D call. Germline V gives CDR1 SGHRS, CDR2 YFSETQ. The CDR3 loop spans 14 amino acids.

CDR3 in amino acids: CASSHRTTNTGELFF. CDR3 nucleotide sequence: TGTGCCAGCAGCCATAGAACAACGAACACCGGGGAGCTGTTTTTT. The chain has TRBV3-1 and TRBJ2-2; no firm D call. The CDR3 loop spans 15 amino acids. V lost 3 bases and J 0 bases, leaving 8 bases between the germline ends. Germline lookup yields CDR1 LGHDT and CDR2 YNNKEL (reference sequence).

The sample holds many counts of this clonotype. The chain is built from TRBV7-3 and TRBJ2-7; 7 positions agree with TRBD1. CDR3 length: 14 residues. The J segment lost 7 bases and the V segment lost 0 bases, leaving 6 bases of the junction unmatched. Germline assignment: CDR1 SGHTA and CDR2 FQGTGA. This chain's CDR3 is CASSLTGPGGEQYF. CDR3 nucleotide sequence: TGTGCCAGCAGCTTAACGGGGCCAGGGGGAGAGCAGTACTTC. The entire variable domain, with the rest obtained from reference TRBV7-3 and TRBJ2-7, is as follows: GAGVSQTPSNKVTEKGKYVELRCDPISGHTALYWYRQSLGQGPEFLIYFQGTGAADDSGLPNDRFFAVRPEGSVSTLKIQRTERGDSAVYLCASSLTGPGGEQYFGPGTRLTVT.

The rearrangement links TRBV9 to TRBJ2-2, with D perhaps assigned TRBD1 or TRBD2 (6 bases each). The V end lost 4 bases, the J end lost 2 bases, and 12 bases lay between the germline ends. The CDR3 has 15 amino acids. Per germline, CDR1 SGDLS and CDR2 YYNGEE. The CDR3 nucleotides read TGTGCCAGCAGCCCCGGGGGCCCTAACACCGGGGAGCTGTTTTTT. Its translation is CASSPGGPNTGELFF.